Each of the 25 T cell receptor beta chains below was sequenced from the same sample in a study of regulatory T cells in long-lasting Graves disease. Specified time point: persistent/refractory GD, antithyroid drugs over 5 years with positive TRAb. PBMC-derived RNA was used for the TCR library. The authors built TCR beta libraries using iRepertoire HTBI primers and Arm-PCR of CDR3 regions. Each CDR3 protein is one row after TCRdb ran MiXCR on the multiplex PCR reads. The sample has about 340,000 distinct CDR3 sequences; less than 20% are singletons. Sequences were derived from peripheral blood mononuclear cells (PBMCs), sampled when the disease was refractory, from a patient treated with antithyroid drugs. These receptors all come from a female donor with Graves disease.

A word on this clonotype: A much larger clone lies one base from this, so it may be a read error. The chain couples TRBV7-8 to TRBJ2-7, with 8 nucleotides matching TRBD2. The CDR3 covers 13 residues. Germline V lookup: CDR1 SGHVS, CDR2 FQNEAQ. Here the CDR3 DNA reads TGTACCAGCAGCGGGGGATGGACCTACGAGCAGTACTTC. This encodes CTSSGGWTYEQYF.

The chain links TRBV5-1 to TRBJ2-2; 7 bases are a match to TRBD1. Per germline, CDR1 SGHRS and CDR2 YFSETQ. The CDR3 totals 15 residues. V shed 7 bases, J shed 0 bases, and the junction held 6 bases outside the gene matches. The CDR3 DNA sequence: TGCGCCAGCTCCACCGGGACAGCGAACACCGGGGAGCTGTTTTTT. Protein: CASSTGTANTGELFF.

This clonotype occurred many times. This chain links TRBV6-1 with TRBJ1-2; TRBD1 might be the D (5 bases). Trimming pared 6 bases from V and 4 bases from J, leaving 15 bases between. From germline, CDR1 is MNHNS and CDR2 SASEGT. The CDR3 has 14 residues. CDR3 in amino acids: CASSSVGASYGYTF. CDR3 bases: TGTGCCAGCAGCTCGGTAGGGGCAAGCTATGGCTACACCTTC.

This clonotype was recorded at least ten times. J is TRBJ2-5 and V is TRBV27; 7 positions agree with TRBD1. With V trimmed by 5 bases and J by 3 bases, 3 bases remained unmatched. The germline CDR1 and CDR2 sequences are MNHEY and SMNVEV (reference sequence). The CDR3 contains 13 residues. CDR3 region: CASSAGTEETQYF. In DNA form, the CDR3 reads TGTGCCAGCAGTGCCGGGACAGAAGAGACCCAGTACTTC.

This clonotype has more than one count but fewer than ten. The chain joins TRBV28 to TRBJ2-3; the match to TRBD1 covers 11 bases. CDR3 length: 17 amino acids. V trimming: 0 bases; J trimming: 2 bases; junction bases outside the gene matches: 4. CDR1 is MDHEN, CDR2 SYDVKM, per germline. The CDR3 nucleotides read TGTGCCAGCAGTTTATGGCGGACAGGGGGCGTCACAGATACGCAGTATTTT. Protein sequence: CASSLWRTGGVTDTQYF.

The chain uses TRBV20-1 and TRBJ2-3; D could derive from TRBD1 or TRBD2 (5 bases each). Per germline, CDR1 DFQATT and CDR2 SNEGSKA (reference sequence). Between the trimmed V and J ends, which lost 0 bases and 2 bases, there was a span of 18 bases. The CDR3 extends over 17 amino acids. CDR3 residues: CSARDRVTGPATDTQYF. The DNA for the CDR3 is TGCAGTGCTAGAGATAGGGTCACGGGACCAGCCACAGATACGCAGTATTTT.

The V and J genes are TRBV3-1 and TRBJ1-6, with a possible D match to TRBD1 (5 bases). Germline values: CDR1 LGHDT, CDR2 YNNKEL (reference sequence). The CDR3 has 15 amino acids. Deletions cut 1 base from V and 8 bases from J, with 12 bases between. This chain's CDR3 is CASSQGDGTYSPLHF. CDR3 sequence (DNA): TGTGCCAGCAGCCAAGGGGACGGCACATATTCACCCCTCCACTTT.

This clonotype was counted only a few times. The chain is built from TRBV5-8 and TRBJ1-6, with TRBD1 matching over 7 bases. Trimming cost V 7 bases and J 7 bases; bases outside gene matches: 5. This CDR3 region has 13 residues. Germline lookup yields CDR1 SGHTS and CDR2 YDEGEE. The CDR3, as DNA: TGTGCCAGCGACGACAGGGTGAATTCACCCCTCCACTTT. The encoded protein is CASDDRVNSPLHF.

The CDR3 nucleotides are TGTGCCAGCAGTTTAACGGGACAGGGACACCAGCCCCAGCATTTT. Translating gives CASSLTGQGHQPQHF. V usage is TRBV28 and J usage is TRBJ1-5; 9 bases map to TRBD1. Germline CDR1 is MDHEN and CDR2 is SYDVKM. There are 15 residues in the CDR3. The V and J ends lost 2 bases and 7 bases, in that order; junction bases with no gene match: 6.

This clonotype was observed many times. The V gene is TRBV12-3 or TRBV12-4, the J gene TRBJ1-3; no clear D gene. V lost 5 bases, J lost 0 bases, and 23 bases lay in between. This CDR3 spans 19 amino acids. The CDR3 DNA follows: TGTGCCAGCAGTGGACTTGGATGGACCGGCTCAACCTCTGGAAACACCATATATTTT. Protein sequence: CASSGLGWTGSTSGNTIYF.

This clonotype has a count of ten or more. The genes are TRBV18 and TRBJ1-1; maybe TRBD1 (6 bases). Germline V lookup: CDR1 KGHSH, CDR2 LQKENI. The V end was cut by 5 bases, the J end by 0 bases, with 10 bases between. This CDR3 spans 14 amino acids. The chain's CDR3 is CASSEGHLNTEAFF. CDR3 bases: TGTGCCAGCTCAGAGGGACATCTGAACACTGAAGCTTTCTTT.

The CDR3 DNA is TGCGCCAGCAGCCAAACCTTCAGTGGGGGCGCCAAAAACATTCAGTACTTC. Translating gives CASSQTFSGGAKNIQYF. The chain links TRBV4-1 to TRBJ2-4; a possible D gene is TRBD1 (6 bases). Trimming stripped 2 bases from V and 1 base from J, with 15 bases between. This CDR3 has 17 residues. Germline V lookup: CDR1 MGHRA, CDR2 YSYEKL.

This clonotype has only a few counts. This chain uses TRBV18 with TRBJ1-1; D is undetermined. Germline values: CDR1 KGHSH, CDR2 LQKENI. V was pared by 1 base and J by 6 bases, with 9 bases between. This CDR3 is built from 13 residues. CDR3 sequence: CASSPLSLAEAFF. The CDR3 DNA is TGTGCCAGCTCACCACTGAGTTTGGCTGAAGCTTTCTTT.

This clonotype was seen repeatedly, ten times or more. The chain is built from TRBV4-1 and TRBJ2-5, with TRBD1 matching over 7 bases. There are 13 residues in the CDR3. With V trimmed by 4 bases and J by 5 bases, 4 bases remained unmatched. Germline loops: CDR1 MGHRA, CDR2 YSYEKL. As DNA, the CDR3 is TGCGCCAGCAGCCGACAGGGTCTGGAGACCCAGTACTTC. This codes for CASSRQGLETQYF.

J is TRBJ2-7 and V is TRBV7-9, with D unclear. V lost 1 base to trimming and J lost 6 bases, with 13 bases between them. The CDR3 has 14 residues. Germline loops: CDR1 SEHNR, CDR2 FQNEAQ (reference sequence). CDR3 loop: CASSLEGYVGEQYF. The CDR3 nucleotides read TGTGCCAGCAGCTTAGAAGGGTACGTGGGCGAGCAGTACTTC. The full variable domain, its missing parts supplied by reference TRBV7-9 and TRBJ2-7, is DTGVSQNPRHKITKRGQNVTFRCDPISEHNRLYWYRQTLGQGPEFLTYFQNEAQLEKSRLLSDRFSAERPKGSFSTLEIQRTEQGDSAMYLCASSLEGYVGEQYFGPGTRLTVT.

This clonotype was found many times. This chain links TRBV29-1 with TRBJ2-7; D might be TRBD1 (6 bases). Germline V gene lookup returns CDR1 SQVTM and CDR2 ANQGSEA. V shed 8 bases and J shed 6 bases, with 26 bases lying between them. The CDR3 runs to 15 residues. CDR3 residues: CSPKYRAGEWAEQYF. The CDR3 DNA follows: TGCAGCCCAAAATATCGGGCAGGGGAGTGGGCCGAGCAGTACTTC.

This clonotype has ten or more counts. This chain uses TRBV30 with TRBJ1-1, with 7 nucleotides matching TRBD1. In germline, CDR1 is GTSNPN, CDR2 SVGIG (reference sequence). The CDR3 length is 13 residues. V was pared by 3 bases and J by 1 base, with 2 bases of the junction left unmatched. The CDR3 DNA reads as TGTGCCTGGAGCTGGGACAGGAACACTGAAGCTTTCTTT. It translates to CAWSWDRNTEAFF.

This clonotype was counted ten times or more. The rearrangement uses TRBV29-1 and TRBJ2-7; 12 bases are a match to TRBD1. J lost 4 bases, V lost 1 base, and 2 bases had no gene match. The CDR3 consists of 14 residues. From germline, CDR1 is SQVTM and CDR2 ANQGSEA. CDR3 amino acids: CSVEGGQGAYEQYF. The DNA of the CDR3 is TGCAGCGTTGAAGGGGGACAGGGGGCTTACGAGCAGTACTTC.

This clonotype was recorded many times. The CDR3 DNA is TGCAGTGCTAGAGATCAGGACAGGCGAGGCTACACCTTC. It codes for CSARDQDRRGYTF. This chain links TRBV20-1 with TRBJ1-2; TRBD1 matches at 7 bases. The germline V gene encodes CDR1 DFQATT and CDR2 SNEGSKA (reference sequence). The CDR3 sequence is 13 residues long. Germline trimming cut 0 bases from V and 8 bases from J; bases unmatched to any gene: 6.

About this clonotype itself: A far larger clone lies a single base away; this is likely a read error. The rearrangement joins TRBV7-8 to TRBJ2-5; the match to TRBD2 covers 7 bases. The germline V gene encodes CDR1 SGHVS and CDR2 FQNEAQ. Germline trimming cut 8 bases from V and 5 bases from J; bases unmatched to any gene: 11. The length of the CDR3 is 14 residues. The CDR3, as DNA: TGTGCCAGCGACAGAGCTCAAGCGGGGGAGACCCAGTACTTC. Translated, it gives CASDRAQAGETQYF.

There are a few counts of this clonotype. The chain recombines TRBV7-9 with TRBJ1-6; 10 nucleotides match TRBD1. The CDR3 loop spans 14 amino acids. CDR1 SEHNR and CDR2 FQNEAQ come from the germline V gene (reference sequence). Unmatched junction bases numbered 3, after V lost 5 bases and J lost 8 bases. The CDR3 is CASSRDRGHSPLHF. The CDR3, as DNA: TGTGCCAGCAGCCGAGACAGGGGGCATTCACCCCTCCACTTT.

The rearrangement joins TRBV7-9 to TRBJ2-3; TRBD1 agrees at 10 bases. J was trimmed by 4 bases and V by 5 bases; bases with no gene match: 9. The germline CDR1 and CDR2 sequences are SEHNR and FQNEAQ (reference sequence). This CDR3 is 16 amino acids long. CDR3 sequence (DNA): TGTGCCAGCAGCGTAGGCAGACAGGGGGCGGCAGATACGCAGTATTTT. Its translation: CASSVGRQGAADTQYF.

The rearrangement uses TRBV30 and TRBJ1-5; D might be TRBD1 (5 bases). The germline V gene has CDR1 GTSNPN and CDR2 SVGIG (reference sequence). The CDR3 has 16 residues. Deletions cut 0 bases from V and 4 bases from J, with 16 bases between. CDR3 DNA sequence: TGTGCCTGGAGTGTCACTTTTTCGACAGTTAATCAGCCCCAGCATTTT. This sequence encodes CAWSVTFSTVNQPQHF.

This clonotype occurred a few times. The genes are TRBV11-3 and TRBJ1-1; TRBD1 is a possible D gene (5 bases). Germline assignment: CDR1 SGHNT and CDR2 YENEEA. CDR3 length: 15 residues. V was trimmed by 4 bases and J by 2 bases, leaving 14 bases between them. The CDR3 spells CASSWGTDLNTEAFF. CDR3 in DNA: TGTGCCAGCAGCTGGGGGACTGATCTTAACACTGAAGCTTTCTTT.

The CDR3 nucleotides are TGCGCCAGCAGCAAAAGCGGGGCCAACACCGGGGAGCTGTTTTTT. Translation gives CASSKSGANTGELFF. The rearrangement joins TRBV5-1 to TRBJ2-2, with TRBD2 matching over 7 bases. Germline V gene data show CDR1 as SGHRS and CDR2 as YFSETQ. V gave up 4 bases and J gave up 2 bases; unmatched junction bases: 5. CDR3 size: 15 residues. The full variable domain, in which reference TRBV5-1 and TRBJ2-2 provide the parts outside the CDR3, is KAGVTQTPRYLIKTRGQQVTLSCSPISGHRSVSWYQQTPGQGLQFLFEYFSETQRNKGNFPGRFSGRQFSNSRSEMNVSTLELGDSALYLCASSKSGANTGELFFGEGSRLTVL.